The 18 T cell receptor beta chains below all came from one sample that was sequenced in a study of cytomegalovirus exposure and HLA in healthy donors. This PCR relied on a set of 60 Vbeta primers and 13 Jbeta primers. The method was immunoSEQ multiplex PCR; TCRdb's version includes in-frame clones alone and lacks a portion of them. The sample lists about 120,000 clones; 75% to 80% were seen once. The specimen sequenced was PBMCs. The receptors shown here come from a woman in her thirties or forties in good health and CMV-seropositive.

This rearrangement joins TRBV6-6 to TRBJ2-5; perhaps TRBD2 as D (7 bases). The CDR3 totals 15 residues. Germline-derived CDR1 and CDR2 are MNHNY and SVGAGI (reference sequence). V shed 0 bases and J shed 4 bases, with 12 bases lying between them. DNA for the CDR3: TGTGCCAGCAGTTACTCAGCTAGGGGGGGAGAGACCCAGTACTTC. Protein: CASSYSARGGETQYF.

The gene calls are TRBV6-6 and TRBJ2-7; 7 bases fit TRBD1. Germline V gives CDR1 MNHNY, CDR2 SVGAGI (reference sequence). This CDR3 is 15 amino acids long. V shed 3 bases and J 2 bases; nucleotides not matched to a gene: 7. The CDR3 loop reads CASSYGGQIPYEQYF. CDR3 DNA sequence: TGTGCCAGCAGTTATGGGGGACAGATACCCTACGAGCAGTACTTC.

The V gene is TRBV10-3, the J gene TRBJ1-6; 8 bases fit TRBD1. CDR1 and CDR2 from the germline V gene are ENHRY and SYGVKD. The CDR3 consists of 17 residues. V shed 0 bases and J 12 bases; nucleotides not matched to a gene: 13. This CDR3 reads CAISESRRQGARGPLHF. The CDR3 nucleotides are TGTGCCATCAGTGAGTCGAGGAGGCAGGGGGCGCGGGGACCCCTCCACTTT.

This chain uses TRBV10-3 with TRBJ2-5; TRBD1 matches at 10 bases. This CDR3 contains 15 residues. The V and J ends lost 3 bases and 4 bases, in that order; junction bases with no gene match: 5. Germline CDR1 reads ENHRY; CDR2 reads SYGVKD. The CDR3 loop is CAISDPDRGRETQYF. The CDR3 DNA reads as TGTGCCATCAGTGACCCGGACAGGGGGAGAGAGACCCAGTACTTC.

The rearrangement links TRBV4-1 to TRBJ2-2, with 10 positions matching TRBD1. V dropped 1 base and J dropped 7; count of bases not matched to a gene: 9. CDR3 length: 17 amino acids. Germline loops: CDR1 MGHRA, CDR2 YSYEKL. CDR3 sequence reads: CASSQGLRQGAIGELFF. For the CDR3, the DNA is TGCGCCAGCAGCCAAGGACTAAGACAGGGGGCGATCGGGGAGCTGTTTTTT.

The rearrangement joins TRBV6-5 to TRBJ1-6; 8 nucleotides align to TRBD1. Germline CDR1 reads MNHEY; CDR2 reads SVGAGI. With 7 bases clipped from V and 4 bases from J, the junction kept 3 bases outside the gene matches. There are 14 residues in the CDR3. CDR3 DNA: TGTGCCAGCACCAGACAGGGGTATAATTCACCCCTCCACTTT. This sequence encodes CASTRQGYNSPLHF.

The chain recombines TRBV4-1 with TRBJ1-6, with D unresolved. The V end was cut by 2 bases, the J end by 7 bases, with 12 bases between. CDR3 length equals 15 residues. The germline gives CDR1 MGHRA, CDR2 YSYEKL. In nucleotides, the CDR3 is TGCGCCAGCAGCCAATTTACAGAGACCAATTCACCCCTCCACTTT. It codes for CASSQFTETNSPLHF.

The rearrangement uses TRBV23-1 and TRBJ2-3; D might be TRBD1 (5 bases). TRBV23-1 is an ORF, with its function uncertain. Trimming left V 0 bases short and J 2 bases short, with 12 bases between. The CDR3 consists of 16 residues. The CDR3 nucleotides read TGCGCCAGCAGTCAATCGCAGGGTCCCCCCACAGATACGCAGTATTTT. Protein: CASSQSQGPPTDTQYF.

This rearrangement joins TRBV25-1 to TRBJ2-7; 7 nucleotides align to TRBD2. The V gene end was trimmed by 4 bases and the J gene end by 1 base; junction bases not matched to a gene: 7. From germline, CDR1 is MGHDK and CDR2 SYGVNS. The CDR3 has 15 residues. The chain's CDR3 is CASSVSGGLSYEQYF. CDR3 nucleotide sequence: TGTGCCAGCAGTGTTTCGGGGGGTCTATCCTACGAGCAGTACTTC.

The CDR3 region has the DNA TGCGCCAGCAAGCCCGGGACAGGGGTTACCAACTATGGCTACACCTTC. Amino acids: CASKPGTGVTNYGYTF. This chain connects TRBV5-1 to TRBJ1-2; TRBD1 matches 10 bases. V shed 6 bases, J shed 2 bases, and the junction held 10 bases outside the gene matches. CDR1 SGHRS and CDR2 YFSETQ come from the germline V gene. This CDR3 contains 16 residues.

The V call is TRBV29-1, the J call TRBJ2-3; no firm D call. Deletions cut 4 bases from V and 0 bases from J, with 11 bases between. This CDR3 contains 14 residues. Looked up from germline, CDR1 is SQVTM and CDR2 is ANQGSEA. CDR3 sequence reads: CSVAQNPSTDTQYF. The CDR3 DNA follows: TGCAGCGTTGCGCAGAACCCTAGCACAGATACGCAGTATTTT.

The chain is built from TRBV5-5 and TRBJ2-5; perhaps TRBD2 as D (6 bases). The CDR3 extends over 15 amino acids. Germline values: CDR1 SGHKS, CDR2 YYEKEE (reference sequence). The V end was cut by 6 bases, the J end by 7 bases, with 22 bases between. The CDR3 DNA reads TGTGCCAGCACAGTTTTAGCGGACTTCATGGGGACCCAGTACTTC. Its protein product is CASTVLADFMGTQYF.

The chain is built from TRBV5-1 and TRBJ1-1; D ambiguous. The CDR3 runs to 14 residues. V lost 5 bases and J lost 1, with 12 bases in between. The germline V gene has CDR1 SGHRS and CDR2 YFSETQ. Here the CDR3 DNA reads TGCGCCAGCAGTGATGGCTCAGGGAACACTGAAGCTTTCTTT. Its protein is CASSDGSGNTEAFF.

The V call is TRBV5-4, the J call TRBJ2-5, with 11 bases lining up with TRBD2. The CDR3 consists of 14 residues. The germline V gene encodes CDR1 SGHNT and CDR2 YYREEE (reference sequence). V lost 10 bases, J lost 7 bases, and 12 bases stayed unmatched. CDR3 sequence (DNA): TGTGCCGTATCTAGCGGGGGGCCTCATGGGACCCAGTACTTC. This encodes CAVSSGGPHGTQYF.

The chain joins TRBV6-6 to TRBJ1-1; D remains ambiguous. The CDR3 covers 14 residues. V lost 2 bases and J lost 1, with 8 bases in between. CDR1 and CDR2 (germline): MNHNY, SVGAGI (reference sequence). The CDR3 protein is CASSYRHWNTEAFF. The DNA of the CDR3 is TGTGCCAGCAGTTACCGACACTGGAACACTGAAGCTTTCTTT.

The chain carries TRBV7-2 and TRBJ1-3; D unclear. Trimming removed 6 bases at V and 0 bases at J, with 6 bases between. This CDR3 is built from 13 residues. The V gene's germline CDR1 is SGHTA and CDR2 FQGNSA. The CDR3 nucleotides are TGTGCCAGCAGTGTCAGCTCTGGAAACACCATATATTTT. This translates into CASSVSSGNTIYF.

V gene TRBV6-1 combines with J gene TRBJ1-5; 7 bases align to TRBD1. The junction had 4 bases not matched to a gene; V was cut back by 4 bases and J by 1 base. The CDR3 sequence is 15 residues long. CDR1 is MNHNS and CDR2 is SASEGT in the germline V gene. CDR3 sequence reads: CASSATGMSNQPQHF. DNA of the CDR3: TGTGCCAGCAGTGCGACAGGGATGAGCAATCAGCCCCAGCATTTT.

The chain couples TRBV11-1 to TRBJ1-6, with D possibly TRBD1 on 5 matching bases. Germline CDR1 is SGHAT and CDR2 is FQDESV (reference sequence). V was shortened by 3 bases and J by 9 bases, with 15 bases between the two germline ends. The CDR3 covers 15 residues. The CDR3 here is CASSFRGIDSSPLHF. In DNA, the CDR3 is TGTGCCAGCAGCTTTCGCGGGATAGACAGTTCACCCCTCCACTTT. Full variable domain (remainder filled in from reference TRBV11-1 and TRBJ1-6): EAEVAQSPRYKITEKSQAVAFWCDPISGHATLYWYRQILGQGPELLVQFQDESVVDDSQLPKDRFSAERLKGVDSTLKIQPAELGDSAMYLCASSFRGIDSSPLHFGNGTRLTVT.